The rows below give T cell receptor beta chains drawn from one sample of a study of blood T cell repertoires in COVID-19. Here immunoSEQ multiplex PCR was the method, and the copy in TCRdb shows in-frame clones only, minus some. This sample has approximately 320,000 clones, with roughly 86% found just once. Sequences were obtained from PBMCs or T cells enriched from blood (not recorded which). All receptors derive from a woman aged 18-29 years who had recovered from COVID-19. CDR3s include the opening cysteine and the closing phenylalanine or tryptophan. The order of the fields is D gene, clone size, V gene, J gene, CDR3 DNA, CDR3 protein. The D gene is left open where the match is weak. Size is omitted from some rows. Given values are once, few, many or a class for expanded clones.

TRBD1	NA	TRBV19	TRBJ1-6	TGTGCCAGTAGTGCCCGGGACAGGGGCCTTTCACCCCTCCACTTT	CASSARDRGLSPLHF
NA	NA	TRBV20-1	TRBJ2-1	TGCAGTGCTCTCCCCAGTGAGCAGTTCTTC	CSALPSEQFF
NA	NA	TRBV2	TRBJ1-2	TGTGCCAGCAGCGAAGACAGAAACTATGGCTACACCTTC	CASSEDRNYGYTF
TRBD1	NA	TRBV9	TRBJ2-1	TGTGCCAGCAGCTGGGGACAGCTCGACAATGAGCAGTTCTTC	CASSWGQLDNEQFF
TRBD1	NA	TRBV5-8	TRBJ1-1	TGTGCCAGCAGCCCAGGGACAGGATGGAACACTGAAGCTTTCTTT	CASSPGTGWNTEAFF
NA	NA	TRBV12-5	TRBJ2-3	TGTGCTAGTGGTTCCGCAGATACGCAGTATTTT	CASGSADTQYF
NA	NA	TRBV3-1/TRBV3-2	TRBJ1-1	TGTGCCAGCAGCCAAGAATGGCAGGGGAACACTGAAGCTTTCTTT	CASSQEWQGNTEAFF
NA	NA	TRBV5-1	TRBJ1-1	TGCGCCAGCAGCTTGGAAGTTCCAGGGTGGAACACTGAAGCTTTCTTT	CASSLEVPGWNTEAFF
NA	NA	TRBV5-6	TRBJ1-2	TGTGCCAGCAGCTTGACAGGGATAGGGGGCTACACCTTC	CASSLTGIGGYTF
TRBD1	NA	TRBV7-2	TRBJ1-5	TGTGCCAGCAGCACCCGGGACAGTTCAGCCCAGCATTTT	CASSTRDSSAQHF
NA	NA	TRBV20-1	TRBJ1-2	TGCAGTGCTAGTCAAGCGGACTATGGCTACACCTTC	CSASQADYGYTF
NA	NA	TRBV29-1	TRBJ1-2	TGCAGCGTTGAGATGGGGGCACAGAGACAGACCTTC	CSVEMGAQRQTF
TRBD1	NA	TRBV5-4	TRBJ1-1	TGTGCCAGCAGCTTGTGGTCGGGACAGGGGACTGAAGCTTTCTTT	CASSLWSGQGTEAFF
TRBD2	few	TRBV11-2	TRBJ2-1	TGTGCCAGCAGCTCGCCGACTAGCGGGGGGGCACGTGAGCAGTTCTTC	CASSSPTSGGAREQFF
NA	NA	TRBV9	TRBJ2-2	TGTGCCAGCAGCGTATGGTCGGGTAACACCGGGGAGCTGTTTTTT	CASSVWSGNTGELFF
NA	once	TRBV5-6	TRBJ1-6	TGTGCCAGCAGCTTGGGTGGGAGCTCCTATAATTCACCCCTCCACTTT	CASSLGGSSYNSPLHF
NA	NA	TRBV12-3/TRBV12-4	TRBJ1-5	TGTGCCAGCAGTTTTCAGGAAAATCAGCCCCAGCATTTT	CASSFQENQPQHF
TRBD2	NA	TRBV15	TRBJ2-1	TGTGCCACCAGCAGAGGACTAGCGGGAGAGGAGAATTACAATGAGCAGTTCTTC	CATSRGLAGEENYNEQFF
TRBD2	NA	TRBV5-1	TRBJ2-1	TGCGCCAGCAGCTTGGTCCCCAGCGGGAGAGAGAATGAGCAGTTCTTC	CASSLVPSGRENEQFF
NA	once	TRBV7-9	TRBJ1-1	TGTGCCAGCAGCTTAGAGGAGGTCAGGGGAGACACTGAAGCTTTCTTT	CASSLEEVRGDTEAFF
TRBD2	NA	TRBV5-4	TRBJ2-3	TGTGCCAGCAGCGTGGGACTAGCGGCAAGCACAGATACGCAGTATTTT	CASSVGLAASTDTQYF
NA	NA	TRBV12-3/TRBV12-4	TRBJ2-1	TGTGCCAGCAGCTCAACCAGGTACAATGAGCAGTTCTTC	CASSSTRYNEQFF
TRBD2	few	TRBV5-4	TRBJ2-5	TGTGCCAGCAGCTTCCCGACTAGCGGGAAAGAGACCCAGTACTTC	CASSFPTSGKETQYF
TRBD1	NA	TRBV6-5	TRBJ1-2	TGTGCCACTACCTCAGGGGACAGGGTGTACCTCTTC	CATTSGDRVYLF
NA	NA	TRBV5-1	TRBJ1-1	TGCGCCAGCAGCTCTCAGGGGACGAACACTGAAGCTTTCTTT	CASSSQGTNTEAFF
NA	NA	TRBV28	TRBJ1-5	TGTGCCAGCAGCCCGGTACCCACGAGCCAGCCCCAGCATTTT	CASSPVPTSQPQHF
NA	NA	TRBV7-2	TRBJ1-2	TGTGCCAGCAGCTTAATCGGGGGTAACTATGGCTACACCTTC	CASSLIGGNYGYTF
NA	NA	TRBV11-3	TRBJ2-3	TGTGCCAGCAGTCCTCAGGGGAGCACAGATACGCAGTATTTT	CASSPQGSTDTQYF
NA	NA	TRBV5-1	TRBJ2-3	TGCGCCAGCAGTACAAACGACAGGCCTAGCACAGATACGCAGTATTTT	CASSTNDRPSTDTQYF
NA	NA	TRBV27	TRBJ1-2	TGTGCCAGCAGTTCTCCCGGGCAGGGAGGAGACTATGGCTACACCTTC	CASSSPGQGGDYGYTF
TRBD1	NA	TRBV30	TRBJ1-2	TGTGCCTGGAGTCCGAAGTCCCGGGACAGGGGGCGGACCTATGGCTACACCTTC	CAWSPKSRDRGRTYGYTF
NA	NA	TRBV7-9	TRBJ1-1	TGTGCCAGCAGCCTGACAGAGGCAGGGATCTTT	CASSLTEAGIF
TRBD2	NA	TRBV18	TRBJ2-1	TGTGCCAGCTCACCTCGGACTAGCGGGGGGGCCACGGGGAATGAGCAGTTCTTC	CASSPRTSGGATGNEQFF
NA	once	TRBV28	TRBJ2-3	TGTGCCAGCAGTTTATCGTACCACGCCGGACTGGCTACCACAGATACGCAGTATTTT	CASSLSYHAGLATTDTQYF
NA	NA	TRBV25-1	TRBJ1-4	TGTGCCAGCAGTGACCGGGGGGCGGCTAATGAAAAACTGTTTTTT	CASSDRGAANEKLFF
NA	NA	TRBV6-2/TRBV6-3	TRBJ1-1	TGTGCCAGCAGCAGACGCGGGGGGCAGAGGAACACTGAAGCTTTCTTT	CASSRRGGQRNTEAFF
NA	NA	TRBV2	TRBJ2-1	TGTGCCAGCAGTCCCTCGTACTCCTACAATGAGCAGTTCTTC	CASSPSYSYNEQFF
TRBD1	NA	TRBV4-3	TRBJ1-2	TGCGCCAGCAGCCAAGATGCAGGGGGGACGAGCTACACCTTC	CASSQDAGGTSYTF
NA	once	TRBV28	TRBJ2-1	TGTGCCAGCAGTTTACGGGGGACCTCTGGTCGTGAGCAGTTCTTC	CASSLRGTSGREQFF
TRBD2	NA	TRBV28	TRBJ2-5	TGTGCCAGCAGTCCCTGGCGGGAGGGTGACGAGACCCAGTACTTC	CASSPWREGDETQYF
TRBD2	NA	TRBV7-9	TRBJ2-1	TGTGCCAGCAGCCCCCGACTAGCAACCGCCTACAATGAGCAGTTCTTC	CASSPRLATAYNEQFF
TRBD1	NA	TRBV24-1	TRBJ2-5	TGTGCCACCAGTGATTTTAGGACAGGGGGGGAGACCCAGTACTTC	CATSDFRTGGETQYF
NA	NA	TRBV11-2	TRBJ1-2	TGTGCCAGCAGCCCATCCGCAAATGTTGGGGGGGGCGGTGGCTACACCTTC	CASSPSANVGGGGGYTF
NA	NA	TRBV5-6	TRBJ1-1	TGTGCCAGCAGCCGTCGGACAGTTGAAGCTTTCTTT	CASSRRTVEAFF
TRBD2	once	TRBV9	TRBJ2-1	TGTGCCAGCAGCGTAGGGACGGGGGGGCTTGGTGAGCAGTTCTTC	CASSVGTGGLGEQFF
TRBD2	NA	TRBV7-6	TRBJ2-3	TGTGCCAGCAGCCGACTAGCGGGGGGCACCACAGATACGCAGTATTTT	CASSRLAGGTTDTQYF
TRBD1	NA	TRBV9	TRBJ1-3	TGTGCCAGCAGCGTAGGGGCAGGGGGCTACCCGGAAAGTACCATATATTTT	CASSVGAGGYPESTIYF
NA	NA	TRBV4-2	TRBJ1-2	TGTGCCAGCAGCCAAGAGCGGGGATCCAATGGCTACACCTTC	CASSQERGSNGYTF
NA	many	TRBV5-1	TRBJ1-3	TGCGCCAGCAGCTTGGATGGACTGAACTCTGGAAACACCATATATTTT	CASSLDGLNSGNTIYF
NA	NA	TRBV2	TRBJ2-7	TGTGCCAGCAGTCTCCCCTACGAGCAGTACTTC	CASSLPYEQYF
NA	NA	TRBV2	TRBJ2-1	TGTGCCAGCAGTGAAGTCCCTTGGGGGGGCCGCAATGAGCAGTTCTTC	CASSEVPWGGRNEQFF
TRBD1	NA	TRBV7-9	TRBJ1-1	TGTGCCAGCAGCACGGGACAGCCGAACACTGAAGCTTTCTTT	CASSTGQPNTEAFF